Presented here are 18 T cell receptor beta chains from one specimen sequenced in a study of CD8+ T cells in alopecia areata (dated by TCRdb to between 2018 and 2020). Library preparation was by the immunoSEQ multiplex PCR assay. For TCR sequencing, RNA was extracted from every sample and reverse transcribed into cDNA to serve as template. Drawn from immuneACCESS, this table holds only the in-frame rearrangements with V and J called that TCRdb kept. Clones are partly lost; checked studies trace under half to an unresolved V gene and leave the rest unexplained. This sample has 100,000 to 150,000 clones in its table, and roughly 69% of those were observed once. The top ten constitute about 3% of the sample. Sequenced material: CD4+ T cells sorted from blood. Receptors were obtained from a human donor in good health.

V usage is TRBV5-4 and J usage is TRBJ2-7; D unresolved. The ends were cut back, 0 bases at V and 2 bases at J, with 6 bases in the middle. Germline CDR1 reads SGHNT; CDR2 reads YYREEE (reference sequence). The CDR3 sequence is 13 residues long. The CDR3 DNA reads TGTGCCAGCAGCTTGGCGGGCCCCTACGAGCAGTACTTC. This translates into CASSLAGPYEQYF.

This clone was detected a few times. The CDR3 coding sequence is TGCAGCGTTTACAGGGTCGGGGGGGAGCTGTTTTTT. It specifies CSVYRVGGELFF. This rearrangement joins TRBV29-1 to TRBJ2-2; D may be TRBD1 (6 bases). This CDR3 has 12 amino acids. V gave up 5 bases and J gave up 8 bases, with 12 bases separating them. The germline V gene has CDR1 SQVTM and CDR2 ANQGSEA.

The chain joins TRBV30 to TRBJ1-2; no reliable D call. The V end was cut by 2 bases, the J end by 6 bases, with 4 bases between. This CDR3 has 10 amino acids. Looked up from germline, CDR1 is GTSNPN and CDR2 is SVGIG (reference sequence). The CDR3 DNA reads TGTGCCTGGAGTCCTGATGGCTACACCTTC. Its protein is CAWSPDGYTF.

This clone has only a few counts. V usage is TRBV18 and J usage is TRBJ2-1, with D maybe TRBD1 (6 bases). Per the germline V gene, CDR1 is KGHSH and CDR2 is LQKENI. CDR3 length: 14 amino acids. Trimming left V 3 bases short and J 5 bases short, with 11 bases between. In DNA, the CDR3 is TGTGCCAGCTCACCGACTTGGACAGACAATGAGCAGTTCTTC. Amino acid sequence: CASSPTWTDNEQFF.

The chain joins TRBV7-2 to TRBJ2-4; a weak D match, TRBD2 (5 bases). Trimming shortened V by 0 bases and J by 2 bases, and 14 bases separated the two germline ends. Germline loops: CDR1 SGHTA, CDR2 FQGNSA. CDR3 length equals 17 residues. CDR3 loop: CASSLAGSGWTKNIQYF. The CDR3 region has the DNA TGTGCCAGCAGCTTAGCAGGGAGTGGGTGGACCAAAAACATTCAGTACTTC.

The genes are TRBV5-6 and TRBJ2-4; weak D call: TRBD1 (6 bases). Trimming removed 4 bases from V and 9 bases from J, with 11 bases in between. Per germline, CDR1 SGHDT and CDR2 YYEEEE. The CDR3 is 12 residues long. The CDR3 loop is CASSSGQLIQYF. In DNA, the CDR3 is TGTGCCAGCAGCAGCGGACAGCTCATTCAGTACTTC.

The gene calls are TRBV5-6 and TRBJ1-4; D possibly corresponds to TRBD1 (5 bases). Germline V gene sequence: CDR1 SGHDT, CDR2 YYEEEE. This CDR3 region has 15 residues. Trimming left V 4 bases short and J 3 bases short, with 13 bases between. This CDR3 reads CASSPRRVANEKLFF. The CDR3, as DNA: TGTGCCAGCAGCCCCCGCAGGGTGGCTAATGAAAAACTGTTTTTT.

J is TRBJ2-5 and V is TRBV2; 13 nucleotides line up with TRBD2. CDR3 size: 15 residues. Germline CDR1 is SNHLY and CDR2 is FYNNEI. Losses at the gene ends were 6 bases for V and 7 bases for J; bases not matched to a gene: 8. CDR3 residues: CASRPTSGGYGTQYF. DNA of the CDR3: TGTGCCAGCAGGCCGACTAGCGGGGGGTACGGGACCCAGTACTTC.

The sample holds one count of this clone. This chain connects TRBV29-1 to TRBJ1-1; D is uncertain. This CDR3 is 13 amino acids long. Looked up from germline, CDR1 is SQVTM and CDR2 is ANQGSEA. V was trimmed by 6 bases and J by 4 bases, leaving 15 bases between them. The CDR3 loop is CSVGSPKGTEAFF. In nucleotides, the CDR3 is TGCAGCGTCGGGTCTCCGAAGGGCACTGAAGCTTTCTTT.

This clone showed up just once. The gene calls are TRBV7-2 and TRBJ2-7; a possible D gene is TRBD2 (6 bases). Trimming cost V 3 bases and J 2 bases, with 8 bases left between them. Per germline, CDR1 SGHTA and CDR2 FQGNSA. The CDR3 spans 13 residues. The CDR3 nucleotides read TGTGCCAGCAGCTTGGGGACTCCCTACGAGCAGTACTTC. It codes for CASSLGTPYEQYF.

The chain carries TRBV5-6 and TRBJ2-5; D remains ambiguous. The CDR3 contains 11 residues. V lost 3 bases, J lost 6 bases, and 6 bases lay in between. Germline V lookup: CDR1 SGHDT, CDR2 YYEEEE. In DNA form, the CDR3 reads TGTGCCAGCAGCTCTTCCCAGACCCAGTACTTC. It specifies CASSSSQTQYF.

This clone was seen a few times. V and J are TRBV18 and TRBJ2-2; 7 nucleotides agree with TRBD1. Germline CDR1 is KGHSH and CDR2 is LQKENI. CDR3 size: 14 residues. Trimming removed 3 bases from V and 3 bases from J; junction bases left unmatched: 1. In DNA, the CDR3 is TGTGCCAGCTCACCGGGACAGTACACCGGGGAGCTGTTTTTT. It yields the protein CASSPGQYTGELFF.

V usage is TRBV5-6 and J usage is TRBJ1-6; D unresolved. Germline values: CDR1 SGHDT, CDR2 YYEEEE. This CDR3 has 14 residues. The V end was cut by 6 bases, the J end by 7 bases, with 14 bases between. The CDR3 DNA is TGTGCCAGCACCAGTCGGCGGAACAATTCACCCCTCCACTTT. Translating gives CASTSRRNNSPLHF.

The chain has TRBV29-1 and TRBJ1-1, with 10 nucleotides matching TRBD1. CDR3 size: 14 residues. Germline lookup yields CDR1 SQVTM and CDR2 ANQGSEA. V shed 7 bases, J shed 4 bases, and the junction held 9 bases outside the gene matches. The CDR3 region has the DNA TGCAGCGGAGAGACAGGGGGCCCGAGCACTGAAGCTTTCTTT. Translation gives CSGETGGPSTEAFF.

V gene TRBV29-1 combines with J gene TRBJ2-3, with TRBD1 as a possible D gene (6 bases). Trimming stripped 8 bases from V and 4 bases from J, with 13 bases between. The length of the CDR3 is 12 residues. Germline values: CDR1 SQVTM, CDR2 ANQGSEA. The CDR3 DNA reads TGCAGCTTACGGACAGAAGCAGATACGCAGTATTTT. Protein product: CSLRTEADTQYF.

This clone was seen a few times. This chain links TRBV30 with TRBJ2-1, with TRBD1 identical over 9 bases. V trimming: 2 bases; J trimming: 9 bases; junction bases outside the gene matches: 2. The CDR3 length is 12 residues. Germline V CDR1 and CDR2: GTSNPN, SVGIG (reference sequence). In nucleotides, the CDR3 is TGTGCCTGGAGTAAGGACAGGGGTGAGCAGTTCTTC. This translates into CAWSKDRGEQFF.

This chain connects TRBV30 to TRBJ2-7; unclear D gene. V was trimmed by 3 bases and J by 2 bases, leaving 20 bases between them. Germline V lookup: CDR1 GTSNPN, CDR2 SVGIG (reference sequence). The CDR3 sequence is 16 residues long. The DNA of the CDR3 is TGTGCCTGGAGATCCGGCCGTGTCGATCTCCCCTACGAGCAGTACTTC. Protein: CAWRSGRVDLPYEQYF.

The CDR3 bases are TGTGCCAGCGACCGAGAAGAGACCCAGTACTTC. Translation gives CASDREETQYF. The chain combines TRBV2 with TRBJ2-5, with D hard to call. The V and J ends lost 8 bases and 3 bases respectively, with 7 bases between them. Germline-derived CDR1 and CDR2 are SNHLY and FYNNEI. The CDR3 extends over 11 amino acids.